This T cell receptor beta chain came from a study of T cell repertoires in cytomegalovirus infection (dated by TCRdb to the late 2010s). For the study in its entirety: The HLA type of each donor mattered for the analysis, because public TCR beta signatures pointed to carriage of CMV infection along with the matching HLA type.

Broad study findings and their caveats: The ex vivo response was dominated by HLA-C-restricted CMV-specific TCR beta clonotypes, and the single most frequent clonotype in two of eight donors was supplied by these HLA-C-restricted clonotypes. In both this cohort and an independent roughly 330-donor cohort, the cumulative frequency of public TCR beta family members distinguished carriers of CMV infection plus the relevant HLA type.

The length of the CDR3 is 14 amino acids, counting both ends. CDR3 DNA only is kept here, 42 bases in frame from base 1. The junction carries 15 bases between V and J, which are trimmed by 5 bases and 7 bases respectively. CDR1 SGHTA and CDR2 FQGNSA are derived from the germline V gene. The data were produced on an Illumina HiSeq 1500. Clones were called with MiXCR by TCRdb after fastp trimmed the public reads at Q25, and only in-frame beta chains were retained. Duplicate CDR3 protein sequences are folded into a single record with the most common DNA and genes. The sample profile shows some 390,000 distinct CDR3 sequences; over 15% of them were found once. Roughly 9% of the sample goes to the ten largest clones. Turning to this clonotype: The antigen it recognizes is unknown. A much larger clone sits a single nucleotide away, making a read error possible. The CDR3 ends on some other residue instead of the conserved phenylalanine or tryptophan, so this is likely a read error.

The specimen sequenced was PBMCs. The TCR was taken from a human donor in good health (CMV status not recorded). Some clones in this sample may be carry-over from other donors' samples. The chain joins TRBV7-2 to TRBJ2-1; TRBD2 might be the D gene, on 6 matching bases. The CDR3 sequence is CASSMGLGTNEQFV. The DNA sequence is as follows: TGTGCCAGCAGCATGGGACTCGGAACAAATGAGCAGTTCGTC.